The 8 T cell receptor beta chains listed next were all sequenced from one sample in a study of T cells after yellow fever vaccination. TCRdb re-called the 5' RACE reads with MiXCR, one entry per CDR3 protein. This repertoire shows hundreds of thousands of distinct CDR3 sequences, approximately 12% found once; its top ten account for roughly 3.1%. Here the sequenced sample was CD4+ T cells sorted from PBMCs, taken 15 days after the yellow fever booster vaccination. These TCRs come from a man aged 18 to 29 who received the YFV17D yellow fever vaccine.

CDR3 amino acids: CASSQVERGEKLFF. CDR3 nucleotides: TGTGCCAGCAGCCAAGTCGAACGGGGTGAAAAACTGTTTTTT. The chain employs TRBV3-1 and TRBJ1-4; unclear D gene. With 1 base removed from V and 7 bases from J, the gap between germline ends came to 10 bases. This CDR3 has 14 residues. Germline V gives CDR1 LGHDT, CDR2 YNNKEL (reference sequence).

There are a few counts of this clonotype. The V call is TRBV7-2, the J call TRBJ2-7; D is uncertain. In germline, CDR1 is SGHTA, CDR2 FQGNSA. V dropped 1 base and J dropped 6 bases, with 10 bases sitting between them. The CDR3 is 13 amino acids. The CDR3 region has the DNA TGTGCCAGCAGCTTAGAAGCTCGTGGCGAGCAGTACTTC. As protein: CASSLEARGEQYF.

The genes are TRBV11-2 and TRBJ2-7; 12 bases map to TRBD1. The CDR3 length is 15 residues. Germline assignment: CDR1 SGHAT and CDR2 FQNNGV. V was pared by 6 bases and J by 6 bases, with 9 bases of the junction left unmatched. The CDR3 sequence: CASSSVRDRGPEQYF. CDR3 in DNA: TGTGCCAGCAGTTCCGTGCGGGACAGGGGGCCCGAGCAGTACTTC. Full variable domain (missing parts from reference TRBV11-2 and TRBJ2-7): EAGVAQSPRYKIIEKRQSVAFWCNPISGHATLYWYQQILGQGPKLLIQFQNNGVVDDSQLPKDRFSAERLKGVDSTLKIQPAKLEDSAVYLCASSSVRDRGPEQYFGPGTRLTVT.

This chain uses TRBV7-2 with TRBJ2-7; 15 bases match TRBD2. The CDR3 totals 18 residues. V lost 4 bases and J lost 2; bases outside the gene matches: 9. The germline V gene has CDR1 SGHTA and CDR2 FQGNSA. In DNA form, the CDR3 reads TGTGCCAGCAGCTCTCAAGGACTAGCGGGGGGGCTTACCTACGAGCAGTACTTC. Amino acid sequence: CASSSQGLAGGLTYEQYF.

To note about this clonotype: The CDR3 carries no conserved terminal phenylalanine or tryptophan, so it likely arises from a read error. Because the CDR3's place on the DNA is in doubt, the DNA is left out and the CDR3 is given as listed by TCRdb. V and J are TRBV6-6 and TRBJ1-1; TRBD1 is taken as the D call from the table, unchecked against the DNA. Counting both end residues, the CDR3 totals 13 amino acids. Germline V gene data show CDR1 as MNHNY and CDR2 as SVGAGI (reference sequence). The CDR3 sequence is CASSYDGQGASLL.

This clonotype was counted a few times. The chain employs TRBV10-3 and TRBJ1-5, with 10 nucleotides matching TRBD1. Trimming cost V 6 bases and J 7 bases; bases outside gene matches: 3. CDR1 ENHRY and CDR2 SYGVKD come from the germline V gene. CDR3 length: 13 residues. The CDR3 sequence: CAIRGTGEQPQHF. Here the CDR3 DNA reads TGTGCCATCAGGGGGACAGGGGAACAGCCCCAGCATTTT.

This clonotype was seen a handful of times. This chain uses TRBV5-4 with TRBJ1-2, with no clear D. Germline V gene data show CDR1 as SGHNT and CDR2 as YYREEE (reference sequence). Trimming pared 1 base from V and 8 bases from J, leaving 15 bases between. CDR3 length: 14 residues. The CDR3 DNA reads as TGTGCCAGCAGCTTGACGGGTACGGGCAACGGCTACACCTTC. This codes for CASSLTGTGNGYTF. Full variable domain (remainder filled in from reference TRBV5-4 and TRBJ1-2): ETGVTQSPTHLIKTRGQQVTLRCSSQSGHNTVSWYQQALGQGPQFIFQYYREEENGRGNFPPRFSGLQFPNYSSELNVNALELDDSALYLCASSLTGTGNGYTFGSGTRLTVV.

The CDR3, as DNA: TGTGCCAGCAGCAGGACTAGTATGAATGAGCAGTTCTTC. It encodes CASSRTSMNEQFF. V is TRBV7-3 and J is TRBJ2-1, with TRBD2 identical over 7 bases. Looked up from germline, CDR1 is SGHTA and CDR2 is FQGTGA. CDR3 length: 13 residues. With 5 bases clipped from V and 7 bases from J, the junction kept 5 bases outside the gene matches.